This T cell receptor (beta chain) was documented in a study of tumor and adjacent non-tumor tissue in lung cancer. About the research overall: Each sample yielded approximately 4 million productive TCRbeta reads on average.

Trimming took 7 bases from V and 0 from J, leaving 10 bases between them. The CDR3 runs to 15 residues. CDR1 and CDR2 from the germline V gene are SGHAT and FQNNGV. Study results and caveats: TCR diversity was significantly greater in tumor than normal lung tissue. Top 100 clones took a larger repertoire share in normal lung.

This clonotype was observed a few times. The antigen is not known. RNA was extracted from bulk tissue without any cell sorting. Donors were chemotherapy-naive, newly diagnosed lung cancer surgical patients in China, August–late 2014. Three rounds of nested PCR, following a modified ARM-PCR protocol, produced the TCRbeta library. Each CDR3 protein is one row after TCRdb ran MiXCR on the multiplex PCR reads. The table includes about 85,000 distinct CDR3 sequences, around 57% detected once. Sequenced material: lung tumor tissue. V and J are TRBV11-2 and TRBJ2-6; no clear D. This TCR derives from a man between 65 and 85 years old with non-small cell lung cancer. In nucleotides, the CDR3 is TGTGCCAGCAACTTTGGCAGCTCTGGGGCCAACGTCCTGACTTTC. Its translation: CASNFGSSGANVLTF.